The clone carrying this T cell receptor (beta chain) was counted a few times. This sample was included in a study of blood T cell repertoires in COVID-19. About the study: Sample material is recorded as cDNA or gDNA derived from T cells, B-cell-depleted T cells, or PBMCs.

CDR3 length: 14 residues. Germline loops: CDR1 MNHEY, CDR2 SVGAGI. Trimming took off 8 bases at V and 6 bases at J, with 16 bases between the two ends. The assay was immunoSEQ multiplex PCR, and TCRdb's table has in-frame clones only and misses some. This repertoire shows approximately 490,000 clones, about 85% found once; its top ten account for more than 7.5%. Material for sequencing was PBMCs or T cells enriched from blood (not recorded which). The chain links TRBV6-5 to TRBJ2-2; a possible D gene is TRBD2 (6 bases). This TCR was sampled from a woman in her sixties who had recovered from COVID-19. This chain's CDR3 is CASLGRGGAGELFF. The CDR3 nucleotides are TGTGCCAGCCTTGGTCGAGGAGGGGCCGGGGAGCTGTTTTTT.